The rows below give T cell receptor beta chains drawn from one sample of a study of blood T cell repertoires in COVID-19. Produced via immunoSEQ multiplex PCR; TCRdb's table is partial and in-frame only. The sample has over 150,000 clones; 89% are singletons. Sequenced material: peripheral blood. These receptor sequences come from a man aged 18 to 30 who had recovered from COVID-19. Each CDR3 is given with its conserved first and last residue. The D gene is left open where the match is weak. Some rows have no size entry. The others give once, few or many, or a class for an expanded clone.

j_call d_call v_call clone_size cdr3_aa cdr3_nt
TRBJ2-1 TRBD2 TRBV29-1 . CGTSSYNEQFF TGTGGGACTAGCTCCTACAATGAGCAGTTCTTC
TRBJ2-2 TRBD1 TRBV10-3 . CASGLDREITGELFF TGTGCCAGCGGGCTGGACAGGGAGATAACCGGGGAGCTGTTTTTT
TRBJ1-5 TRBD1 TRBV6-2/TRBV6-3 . CASSRSTGATQPQHF TGTGCCAGCAGTCGGTCGACAGGGGCCACTCAGCCCCAGCATTTT
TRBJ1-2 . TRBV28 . CASTGEGNYGYTF TGTGCCAGCACCGGGGAGGGTAACTATGGCTACACCTTC
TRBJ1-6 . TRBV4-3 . CASSPDVATGPSPLHF TGCGCCAGCAGCCCGGACGTGGCTACAGGACCTTCACCCCTCCACTTT
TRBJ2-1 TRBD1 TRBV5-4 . CASSPGQSSYNEQFF TGTGCCAGCAGCCCGGGACAGTCCTCCTACAATGAGCAGTTCTTC
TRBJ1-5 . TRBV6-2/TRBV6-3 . CASSYTHRDQPQHF TGTGCCAGCAGTTACACTCATCGGGATCAGCCCCAGCATTTT
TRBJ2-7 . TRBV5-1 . CASSFWQGAYEQYF TGCGCCAGCAGCTTCTGGCAGGGTGCCTACGAGCAGTACTTC
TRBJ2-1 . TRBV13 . CASSLTSSEQFF TGTGCCAGCAGCCTCACTAGCAGTGAGCAGTTCTTC
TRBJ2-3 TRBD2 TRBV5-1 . CASSSRGGAGGRTDTQYF TGCGCCAGCAGCTCGAGGGGCGGGGCGGGAGGTCGCACAGATACGCAGTATTTT
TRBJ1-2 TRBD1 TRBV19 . CASSMWTGAPGEGYTF TGTGCCAGTAGTATGTGGACAGGGGCACCCGGCGAGGGCTACACCTTC
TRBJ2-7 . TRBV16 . CASSQSVWRDSLQQYF TGTGCCAGCAGCCAATCTGTGTGGCGGGATTCTCTCCAGCAGTACTTC
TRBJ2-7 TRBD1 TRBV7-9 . CASSLVGTGDYEQYF TGTGCCAGCAGCTTAGTAGGGACAGGGGACTACGAGCAGTACTTC
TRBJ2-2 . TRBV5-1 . CASSPPGVTAGELFF TGCGCCAGCAGCCCCCCGGGGGTAACGGCCGGGGAGCTGTTTTTT
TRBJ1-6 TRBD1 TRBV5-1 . CASTQGRQGDSPLHF TGCGCCAGCACTCAGGGTCGACAGGGTGATTCACCCCTCCACTTT
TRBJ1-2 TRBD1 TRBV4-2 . CASSQDETGISYTF TGTGCCAGCAGCCAAGATGAGACAGGGATCTCGTACACCTTC
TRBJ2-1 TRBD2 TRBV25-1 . CASSASGSYNEQFF TGTGCCAGCAGTGCTAGCGGTTCCTACAATGAGCAGTTCTTC
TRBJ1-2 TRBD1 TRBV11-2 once CASSLGWLGTGEIYGYTF TGTGCCAGCAGCTTAGGATGGCTCGGGACAGGGGAGATTTATGGCTACACCTTC
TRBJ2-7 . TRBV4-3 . CASSQSGGGSYEQYF TGCGCCAGCAGCCAATCCGGGGGAGGCTCCTACGAGCAGTACTTC
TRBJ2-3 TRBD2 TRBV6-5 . CASLRLAGDTQYF TGTGCCAGCTTACGACTAGCGGGTGATACGCAGTATTTT
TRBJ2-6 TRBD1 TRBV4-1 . CASSQSGTGVANVLTF TGCGCCAGCAGCCAATCCGGGACAGGGGTGGCCAACGTCCTGACTTTC
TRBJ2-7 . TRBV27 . CASSLSDSYEQYF TGTGCCAGCAGTTTGTCGGACAGCTACGAGCAGTACTTC
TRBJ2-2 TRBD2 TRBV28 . CASHLGAGVGTGELFF TGTGCCAGCCACCTCGGTGCGGGAGTGGGCACCGGGGAGCTGTTTTTT
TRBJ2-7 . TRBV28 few CASSPAGYEQYF TGTGCCAGCAGTCCCGCGGGGTACGAGCAGTACTTC
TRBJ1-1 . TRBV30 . CAWSFHPQVSLNTEAFF TGTGCCTGGAGTTTCCACCCCCAGGTTTCCTTGAACACTGAAGCTTTCTTT
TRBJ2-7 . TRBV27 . CASSLFSGGYEQYF TGTGCCAGCAGTTTATTCTCCGGGGGCTACGAGCAGTACTTC
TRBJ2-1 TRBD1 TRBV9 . CASSARQGNEQFF TGTGCCAGCAGCGCCCGACAGGGTAATGAGCAGTTCTTC
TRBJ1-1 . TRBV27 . CASSPREHTEAFF TGTGCCAGCAGTCCCCGTGAGCACACTGAAGCTTTCTTT
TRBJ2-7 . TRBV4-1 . CASSQAVSWYEQYF TGCGCCAGCAGCCAGGCCGTATCTTGGTACGAGCAGTACTTC
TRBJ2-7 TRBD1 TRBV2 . CASRVQGPEQYF TGTGCCAGCAGGGTACAGGGGCCCGAGCAGTACTTC
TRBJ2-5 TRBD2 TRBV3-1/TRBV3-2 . CASSPPTSGHQETQYF TGTGCCAGCAGCCCCCCTACTAGCGGACACCAAGAGACCCAGTACTTC
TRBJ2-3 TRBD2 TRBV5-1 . CASSLSGTSGRTSTDTQYF TGCGCCAGCAGCTTGTCGGGGACTAGCGGGCGAACTAGCACAGATACGCAGTATTTT
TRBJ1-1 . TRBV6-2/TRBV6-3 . CASSWFDGAEAFF TGTGCCAGCAGTTGGTTTGACGGAGCCGAAGCTTTCTTT
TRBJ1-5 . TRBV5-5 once CASSLIENQPQHF TGTGCCAGCAGCTTAATCGAGAATCAGCCCCAGCATTTT
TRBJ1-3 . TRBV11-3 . CASSLRPGHGNTIYF TGTGCCAGCAGCTTACGTCCAGGACACGGAAACACCATATATTTT
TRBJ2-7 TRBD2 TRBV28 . CASSLGGSEQYF TGTGCCAGCAGTTTAGGCGGGAGCGAGCAGTACTTC
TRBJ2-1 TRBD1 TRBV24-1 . CATSDFPRDRRYNEQFF TGTGCCACCAGTGACTTCCCCCGGGACAGACGATACAATGAGCAGTTCTTC
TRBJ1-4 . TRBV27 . CASIPPRGEKLFF TGTGCCAGTATCCCCCCACGGGGGGAAAAACTGTTTTTT
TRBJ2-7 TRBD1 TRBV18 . CASSHPGQGGYEQYF TGTGCCAGCTCACATCCGGGACAGGGTGGCTACGAGCAGTACTTC
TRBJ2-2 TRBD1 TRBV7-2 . CASNNRDRITGELFF TGTGCCAGCAACAACCGGGACAGGATCACCGGGGAGCTGTTTTTT
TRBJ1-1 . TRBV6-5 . CASSPGDTEAFF TGTGCCAGCAGTCCCGGGGACACTGAAGCTTTCTTT
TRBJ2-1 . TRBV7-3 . CASSLTLGVDEQFF TGTGCCAGCAGCTTAACGCTGGGAGTTGATGAGCAGTTCTTC
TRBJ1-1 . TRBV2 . CASSEDRNTEAFF TGTGCCAGCAGTGAAGACAGAAACACTGAAGCTTTCTTT
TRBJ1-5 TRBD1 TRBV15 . CATSRGPTGGNQPQHF TGTGCCACCAGCAGAGGTCCGACAGGGGGTAATCAGCCCCAGCATTTT
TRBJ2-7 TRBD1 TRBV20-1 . CSASAQTGAHLEQYF TGCAGTGCTAGTGCACAGACAGGGGCCCATCTCGAGCAGTACTTC
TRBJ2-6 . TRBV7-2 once CASSPMGGSGANVLTF TGTGCCAGCAGCCCTATGGGGGGTTCTGGGGCCAACGTCCTGACTTTC
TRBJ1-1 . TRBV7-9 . CASSQPLGGRDTEAFF TGTGCCAGCAGCCAACCGCTCGGGGGGCGTGACACTGAAGCTTTCTTT